One and the same sample provided the 13 T cell receptor beta chains below, sequenced in a study of CD8+ T cells in alopecia areata. Reverse transcribed after extraction, RNA yielded cDNA as the sequencing template. Using immunoSEQ multiplex PCR, the repertoire was profiled, and TCRdb retains in-frame clones only, with some absent. The table records some 170,000 clones, approximately 70% of them present only once. The material was CD8+ T cells sorted from blood, obtained at week 0. The receptors shown here come from a human donor with alopecia areata.

This clone was picked up a small number of times. This chain uses TRBV30 with TRBJ2-7; D is uncertain. The V gene lost 1 base and the J gene lost 0 bases, with 10 bases spanning the gap. Germline assignment: CDR1 GTSNPN and CDR2 SVGIG (reference sequence). CDR3 length equals 14 residues. In nucleotides, the CDR3 is TGTGCCTGGAGTGGAGGTAGTTCCTCCTACGAGCAGTACTTC. Its protein is CAWSGGSSSYEQYF.

In its sample, this clone was seen once. This chain uses TRBV27 with TRBJ2-3; weak D call: TRBD2 (7 bases). Germline-derived CDR1 and CDR2 are MNHEY and SMNVEV (reference sequence). The CDR3 runs 15 residues. V lost 4 bases and J lost 3, with 14 bases in between. The CDR3 sequence is CASSWGGGSTDTQYF. The CDR3 DNA is TGTGCCAGCAGTTGGGGCGGGGGCTCTACAGATACGCAGTATTTT.

This chain uses TRBV9 with TRBJ2-2; the D call may be TRBD1 or TRBD2 (5 bases each). Trimming took 0 bases from V and 6 from J, leaving 12 bases between them. Germline V gene sequence: CDR1 SGDLS, CDR2 YYNGEE. The CDR3 is 15 residues long. The CDR3 sequence: CASSVGGTLSGELFF. The DNA for the CDR3 is TGTGCCAGCAGCGTAGGGGGGACGCTTTCCGGGGAGCTGTTTTTT.

V usage is TRBV27 and J usage is TRBJ1-5; D remains unclear. Germline V gene lookup returns CDR1 MNHEY and CDR2 SMNVEV (reference sequence). The CDR3 runs 12 residues. Trimming left V 4 bases short and J 3 bases short, with 4 bases between. Here the CDR3 DNA reads TGTGCCAGCAGTTCCCCCAATCAGCCCCAGCATTTT. Protein product: CASSSPNQPQHF.

The chain links TRBV13 to TRBJ2-3; D is possibly TRBD2 (5 bases). V was clipped by 0 bases and J by 4 bases, with 8 bases between them. Germline V lookup: CDR1 PRHDT, CDR2 FYEKMQ (reference sequence). The CDR3 totals 14 residues. CDR3 nucleotides: TGTGCCAGCAGCTTAGGCCTAGCTGCAGATACGCAGTATTTT. Translated, it gives CASSLGLAADTQYF.

J is TRBJ2-7 and V is TRBV29-1; 10 nucleotides align to TRBD1. CDR3 size: 14 residues. J lost 0 bases, V lost 4 bases, and 3 bases had no gene match. Germline assignment: CDR1 SQVTM and CDR2 ANQGSEA. CDR3 in amino acids: CSVVWDRGSYEQYF. CDR3 bases: TGCAGCGTTGTGTGGGACAGGGGCTCCTACGAGCAGTACTTC.

The sample holds one count of this clone. The V gene is TRBV6-5, the J gene TRBJ1-5, with a tentative D call TRBD1 (6 bases). The CDR3 length is 13 residues. V lost 7 bases and J lost 4, with 11 bases in between. Germline V lookup: CDR1 MNHEY, CDR2 SVGAGI. The CDR3 loop is CASTKGGNQPQHF. In nucleotides, the CDR3 is TGTGCCAGCACCAAGGGGGGGAATCAGCCCCAGCATTTT.

The chain is built from TRBV18 and TRBJ2-7, with D possibly called TRBD1 or TRBD2 (5 bases each). V lost 6 bases, J lost 2 bases, and 23 bases lay in between. CDR3 length equals 17 residues. In germline, CDR1 is KGHSH, CDR2 LQKENI. CDR3: CASSLYWGFTLPYEQYF. In DNA, the CDR3 is TGTGCCAGCTCCCTCTACTGGGGGTTTACACTACCCTACGAGCAGTACTTC.

The rearrangement links TRBV2 to TRBJ2-3, with 7 bases aligning to TRBD1. Trimming cost V 5 bases and J 3 bases; bases outside gene matches: 14. The CDR3 covers 17 residues. CDR1 is SNHLY, CDR2 FYNNEI, per germline. CDR3 sequence: CASSTSPTGRKTDTQYF. For the CDR3, the DNA is TGTGCCAGCAGTACCAGCCCGACAGGGCGTAAGACAGATACGCAGTATTTT.

This chain uses TRBV29-1 with TRBJ2-1; TRBD1 matches 7 bases. The germline V gene encodes CDR1 SQVTM and CDR2 ANQGSEA. With V trimmed by 7 bases and J by 6 bases, 3 bases remained unmatched. The CDR3 is 11 amino acids. The CDR3 protein is CSGRTGNEQFF. CDR3 nucleotide sequence: TGCAGCGGACGGACAGGCAATGAGCAGTTCTTC.

V and J are TRBV29-1 and TRBJ2-3, with a weak D call TRBD1 (5 bases). V was clipped by 4 bases and J by 1 base, with 15 bases between them. The CDR3 is 15 amino acids. CDR1 SQVTM and CDR2 ANQGSEA come from the germline V gene. The CDR3 nucleotides are TGCAGCGTTGCACCCAGGGTTGGCGGCACAGATACGCAGTATTTT. Translated: CSVAPRVGGTDTQYF.

This clone was counted a few times. V gene TRBV6-6 combines with J gene TRBJ1-6, with D possibly being TRBD1 (6 bases). The V gene's germline CDR1 is MNHNY and CDR2 SVGAGI (reference sequence). V lost 4 bases to trimming and J lost 7 bases, with 11 bases between them. The CDR3 is 14 amino acids. CDR3 nucleotide sequence: TGTGCCAGCAGTTGGGCAGGGGTAAATTCACCCCTCCACTTT. Its protein is CASSWAGVNSPLHF.

The V and J genes are TRBV19 and TRBJ1-1, with TRBD1 as a possible D gene (6 bases). V lost 6 bases and J 1 base, leaving 12 bases between the germline ends. This CDR3 region has 14 residues. Germline V gives CDR1 LNHDA, CDR2 SQIVND (reference sequence). DNA for the CDR3: TGTGCCAGTAGAGTGACAGGAGGGAACACTGAAGCTTTCTTT. Its protein is CASRVTGGNTEAFF.